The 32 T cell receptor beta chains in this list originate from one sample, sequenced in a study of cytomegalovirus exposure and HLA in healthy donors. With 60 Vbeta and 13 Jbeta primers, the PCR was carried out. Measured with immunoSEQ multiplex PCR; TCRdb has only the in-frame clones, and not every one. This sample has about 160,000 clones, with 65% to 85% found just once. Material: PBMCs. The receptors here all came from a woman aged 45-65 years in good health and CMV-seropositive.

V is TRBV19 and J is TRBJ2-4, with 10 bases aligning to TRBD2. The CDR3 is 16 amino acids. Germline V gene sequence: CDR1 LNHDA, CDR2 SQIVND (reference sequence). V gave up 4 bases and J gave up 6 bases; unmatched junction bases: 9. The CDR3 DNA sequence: TGTGCCAGTAGTAGGAACATAGCGGGGGGCTCAAACATTCAGTACTTC. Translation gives CASSRNIAGGSNIQYF.

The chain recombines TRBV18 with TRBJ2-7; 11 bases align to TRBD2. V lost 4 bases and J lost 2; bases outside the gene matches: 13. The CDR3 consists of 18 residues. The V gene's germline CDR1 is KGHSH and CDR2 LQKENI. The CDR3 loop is CASSHLSGTSGHPYEQYF. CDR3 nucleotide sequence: TGTGCCAGCTCACACCTCTCCGGGACTAGCGGCCATCCCTACGAGCAGTACTTC.

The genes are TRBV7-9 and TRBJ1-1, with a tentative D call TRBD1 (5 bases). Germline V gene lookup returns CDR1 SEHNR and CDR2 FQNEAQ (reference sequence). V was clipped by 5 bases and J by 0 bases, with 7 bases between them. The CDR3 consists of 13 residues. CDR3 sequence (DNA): TGTGCCAGCAGCGCACAGGTGAACACTGAAGCTTTCTTT. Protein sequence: CASSAQVNTEAFF. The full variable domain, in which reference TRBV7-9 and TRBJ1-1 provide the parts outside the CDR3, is DTGVSQNPRHKITKRGQNVTFRCDPISEHNRLYWYRQTLGQGPEFLTYFQNEAQLEKSRLLSDRFSAERPKGSFSTLEIQRTEQGDSAMYLCASSAQVNTEAFFGQGTRLTVV.

This CDR3 is CASSLFPTSDTGELFF. As DNA, the CDR3 is TGCGCCAGCAGCTTGTTTCCGACTAGCGACACCGGGGAGCTGTTTTTT. The rearrangement links TRBV5-1 to TRBJ2-2, with 8 bases matching TRBD2. The CDR3 consists of 16 residues. Germline V gene lookup returns CDR1 SGHRS and CDR2 YFSETQ. With 1 base clipped from V and 3 bases from J, the junction kept 5 bases outside the gene matches.

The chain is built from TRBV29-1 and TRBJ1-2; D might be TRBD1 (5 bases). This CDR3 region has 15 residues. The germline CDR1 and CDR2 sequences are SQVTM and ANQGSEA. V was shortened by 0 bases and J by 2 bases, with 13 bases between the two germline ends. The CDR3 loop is CSVEDLSGLNYGYTF. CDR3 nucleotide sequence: TGCAGCGTTGAAGATCTTTCAGGGTTGAACTATGGCTACACCTTC.

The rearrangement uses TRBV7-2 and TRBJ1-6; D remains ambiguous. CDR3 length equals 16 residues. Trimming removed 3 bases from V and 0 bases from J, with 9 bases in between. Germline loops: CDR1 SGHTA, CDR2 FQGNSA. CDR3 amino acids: CASSFALSSYNSPLHF. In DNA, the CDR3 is TGTGCCAGCAGCTTTGCCTTGAGCTCCTATAATTCACCCCTCCACTTT.

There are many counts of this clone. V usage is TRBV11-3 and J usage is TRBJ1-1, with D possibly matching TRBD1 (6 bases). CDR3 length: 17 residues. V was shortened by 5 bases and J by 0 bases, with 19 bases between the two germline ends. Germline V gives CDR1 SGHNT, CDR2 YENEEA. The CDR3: CASSPGVGARVNTEAFF. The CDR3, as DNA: TGTGCCAGCAGCCCCGGGGTGGGGGCCCGGGTGAACACTGAAGCTTTCTTT.

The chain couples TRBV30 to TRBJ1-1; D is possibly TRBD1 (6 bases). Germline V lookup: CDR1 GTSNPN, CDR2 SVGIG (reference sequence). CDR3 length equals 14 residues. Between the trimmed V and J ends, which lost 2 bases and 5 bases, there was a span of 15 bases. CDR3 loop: CAWSPRGGQTEAFF. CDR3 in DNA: TGTGCCTGGAGTCCCCGGGGGGGGCAGACTGAAGCTTTCTTT.

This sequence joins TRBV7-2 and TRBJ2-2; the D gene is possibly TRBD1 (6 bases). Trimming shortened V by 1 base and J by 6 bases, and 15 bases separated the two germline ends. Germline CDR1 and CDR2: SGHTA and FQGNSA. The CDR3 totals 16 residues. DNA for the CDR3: TGTGCCAGCAGCTTAGATGAACTGGGGGCGTCCGGGGAGCTGTTTTTT. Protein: CASSLDELGASGELFF. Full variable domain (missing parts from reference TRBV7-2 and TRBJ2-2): GAGVSQSPSNKVTEKGKDVELRCDPISGHTALYWYRQSLGQGLEFLIYFQGNSAPDKSGLPSDRFSAERTGGSVSTLTIQRTQQEDSAVYLCASSLDELGASGELFFGEGSRLTVL.

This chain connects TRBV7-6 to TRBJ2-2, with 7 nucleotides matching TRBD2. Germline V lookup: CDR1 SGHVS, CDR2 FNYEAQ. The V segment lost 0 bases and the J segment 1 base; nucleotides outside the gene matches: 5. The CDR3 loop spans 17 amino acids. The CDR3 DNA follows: TGTGCCAGCAGCTTAGCCGGCGGGGGAGTGAACACCGGGGAGCTGTTTTTT. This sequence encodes CASSLAGGGVNTGELFF. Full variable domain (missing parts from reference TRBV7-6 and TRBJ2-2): GAGVSQSPRYKVTKRGQDVALRCDPISGHVSLYWYRQALGQGPEFLTYFNYEAQQDKSGLPNDRFSAERPEGSISTLTIQRTEQRDSAMYRCASSLAGGGVNTGELFFGEGSRLTVL.

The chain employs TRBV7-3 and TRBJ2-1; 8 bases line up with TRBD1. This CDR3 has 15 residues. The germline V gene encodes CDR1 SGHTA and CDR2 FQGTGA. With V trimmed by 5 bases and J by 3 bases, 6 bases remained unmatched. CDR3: CASSGGQGNYNEQFF. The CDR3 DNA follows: TGTGCCAGCAGCGGCGGACAGGGAAACTACAATGAGCAGTTCTTC.

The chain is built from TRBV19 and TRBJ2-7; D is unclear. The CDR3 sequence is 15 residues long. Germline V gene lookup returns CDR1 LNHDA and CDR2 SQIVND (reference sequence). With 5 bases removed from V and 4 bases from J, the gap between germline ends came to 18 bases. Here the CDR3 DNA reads TGTGCCAGTAGTTCCCCCGGGTCGTCTTTTTACGAGCAGTACTTC. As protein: CASSSPGSSFYEQYF.

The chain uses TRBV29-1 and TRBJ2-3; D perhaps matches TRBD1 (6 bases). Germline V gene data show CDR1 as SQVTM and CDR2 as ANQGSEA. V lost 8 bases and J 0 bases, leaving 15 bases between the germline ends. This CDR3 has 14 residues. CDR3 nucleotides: TGCAGCTCGAGAGGGGACACTAGCACAGATACGCAGTATTTT. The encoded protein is CSSRGDTSTDTQYF.

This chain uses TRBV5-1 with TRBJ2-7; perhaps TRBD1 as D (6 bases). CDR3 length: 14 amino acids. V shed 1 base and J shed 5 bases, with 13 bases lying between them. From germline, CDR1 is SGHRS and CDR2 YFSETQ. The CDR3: CASSLIERGNEQYF. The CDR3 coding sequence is TGCGCCAGCAGCTTGATTGAAAGGGGGAACGAGCAGTACTTC.

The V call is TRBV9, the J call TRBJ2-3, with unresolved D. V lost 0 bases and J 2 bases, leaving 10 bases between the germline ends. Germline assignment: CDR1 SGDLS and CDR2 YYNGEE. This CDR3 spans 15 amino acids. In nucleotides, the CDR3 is TGTGCCAGCAGCGTAGGCTGGCGGTCCACAGATACGCAGTATTTT. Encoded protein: CASSVGWRSTDTQYF.

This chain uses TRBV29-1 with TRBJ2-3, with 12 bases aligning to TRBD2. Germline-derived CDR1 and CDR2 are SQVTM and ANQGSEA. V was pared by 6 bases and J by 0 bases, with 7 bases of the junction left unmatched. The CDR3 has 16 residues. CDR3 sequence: CSVWGGLAGSTDTQYF. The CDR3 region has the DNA TGCAGCGTCTGGGGAGGACTAGCGGGAAGCACAGATACGCAGTATTTT.

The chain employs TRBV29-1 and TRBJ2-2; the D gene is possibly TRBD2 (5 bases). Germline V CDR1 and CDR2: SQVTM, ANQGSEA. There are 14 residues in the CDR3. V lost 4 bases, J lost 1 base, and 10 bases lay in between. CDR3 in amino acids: CSVAESGNTGELFF. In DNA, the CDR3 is TGCAGCGTTGCGGAGAGCGGGAACACCGGGGAGCTGTTTTTT.

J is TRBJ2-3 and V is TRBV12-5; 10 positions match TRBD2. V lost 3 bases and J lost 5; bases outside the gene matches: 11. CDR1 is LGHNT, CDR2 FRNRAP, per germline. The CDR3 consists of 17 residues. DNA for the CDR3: TGTGCTAGTGGTTTAGCCCTGTCTAGCGGGGGAGGAGATACGCAGTATTTT. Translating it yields CASGLALSSGGGDTQYF. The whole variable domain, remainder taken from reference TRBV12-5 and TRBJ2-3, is DARVTQTPRHKVTEMGQEVTMRCQPILGHNTVFWYRQTMMQGLELLAYFRNRAPLDDSGMPKDRFSAEMPDATLATLKIQPSEPRDSAVYFCASGLALSSGGGDTQYFGPGTRLTVL.

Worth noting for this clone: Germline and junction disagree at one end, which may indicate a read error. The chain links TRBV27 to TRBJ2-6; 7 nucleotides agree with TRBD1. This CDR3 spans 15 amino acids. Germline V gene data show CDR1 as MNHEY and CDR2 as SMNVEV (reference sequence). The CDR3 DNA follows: TGTGCCAGCAGTCCTGACAGGGCTGGGGCCAACGGCCTGACTTTC. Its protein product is CASSPDRAGANGLTF.

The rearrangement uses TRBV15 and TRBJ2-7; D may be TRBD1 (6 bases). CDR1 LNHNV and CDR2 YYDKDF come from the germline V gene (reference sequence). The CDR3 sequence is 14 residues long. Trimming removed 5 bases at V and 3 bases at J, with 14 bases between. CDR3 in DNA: TGTGCCACCAGCGGGACAAATCGACACTACGAGCAGTACTTC. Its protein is CATSGTNRHYEQYF.

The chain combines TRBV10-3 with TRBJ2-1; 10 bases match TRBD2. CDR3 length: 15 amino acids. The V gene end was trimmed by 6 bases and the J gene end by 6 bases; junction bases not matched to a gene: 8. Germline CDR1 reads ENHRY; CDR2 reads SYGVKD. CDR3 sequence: CAIRASGRAFNEQFF. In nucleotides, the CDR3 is TGTGCCATCAGGGCGAGCGGGAGGGCATTCAATGAGCAGTTCTTC.

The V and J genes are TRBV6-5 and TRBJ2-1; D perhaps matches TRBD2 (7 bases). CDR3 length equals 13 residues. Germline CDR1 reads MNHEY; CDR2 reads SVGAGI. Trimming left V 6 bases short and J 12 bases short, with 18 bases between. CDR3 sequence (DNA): TGTGCCAGCAGGCCTGAGGGGGGGCGAAGGCAGTTCTTC. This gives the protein CASRPEGGRRQFF.

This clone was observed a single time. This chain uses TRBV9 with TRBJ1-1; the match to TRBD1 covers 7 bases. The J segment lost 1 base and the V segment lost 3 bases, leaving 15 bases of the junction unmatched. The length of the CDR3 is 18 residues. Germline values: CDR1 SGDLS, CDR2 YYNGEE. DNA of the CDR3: TGTGCCAGCAGCGCCCAACAGGGGATGGGCTATGGGAACACTGAAGCTTTCTTT. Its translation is CASSAQQGMGYGNTEAFF.

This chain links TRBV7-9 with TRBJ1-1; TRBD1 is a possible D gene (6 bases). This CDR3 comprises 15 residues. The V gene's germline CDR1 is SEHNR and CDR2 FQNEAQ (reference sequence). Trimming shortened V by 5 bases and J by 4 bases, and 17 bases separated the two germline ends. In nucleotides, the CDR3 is TGTGCCAGCAGCGCGGGGGGGGCGGGGGGCACTGAAGCTTTCTTT. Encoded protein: CASSAGGAGGTEAFF.

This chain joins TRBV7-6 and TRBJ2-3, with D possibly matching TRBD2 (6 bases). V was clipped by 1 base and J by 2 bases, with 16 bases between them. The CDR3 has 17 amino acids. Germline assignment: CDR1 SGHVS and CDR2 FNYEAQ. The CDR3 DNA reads TGTGCCAGCAGCTTAGGGGGCGGGGAGACTTACACAGATACGCAGTATTTT. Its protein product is CASSLGGGETYTDTQYF.

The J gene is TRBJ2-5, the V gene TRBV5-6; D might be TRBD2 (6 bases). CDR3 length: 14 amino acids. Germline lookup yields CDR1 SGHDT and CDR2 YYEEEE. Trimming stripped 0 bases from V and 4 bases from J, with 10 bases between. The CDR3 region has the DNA TGTGCCAGCAGCTTGGGTGGGACTCCAGAGACCCAGTACTTC. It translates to CASSLGGTPETQYF. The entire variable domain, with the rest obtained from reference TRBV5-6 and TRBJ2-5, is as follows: DAGVTQSPTHLIKTRGQQVTLRCSPKSGHDTVSWYQQALGQGPQFIFQYYEEEERQRGNFPDRFSGHQFPNYSSELNVNALLLGDSALYLCASSLGGTPETQYFGPGTRLLVL.

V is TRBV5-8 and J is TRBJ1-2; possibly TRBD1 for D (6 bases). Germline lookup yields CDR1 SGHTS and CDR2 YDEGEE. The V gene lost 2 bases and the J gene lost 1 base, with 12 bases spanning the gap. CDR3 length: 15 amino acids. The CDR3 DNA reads TGTGCCAGCAGCTTCGCGGACAGTAATAACTATGGCTACACCTTC. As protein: CASSFADSNNYGYTF.

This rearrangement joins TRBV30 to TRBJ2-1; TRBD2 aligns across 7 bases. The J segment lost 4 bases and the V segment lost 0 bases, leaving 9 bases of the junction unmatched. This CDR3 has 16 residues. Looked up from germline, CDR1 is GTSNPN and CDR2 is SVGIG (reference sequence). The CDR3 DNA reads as TGTGCCTGGAGTGTAAAGGCGGGAGAAGTTTACAATGAGCAGTTCTTC. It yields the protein CAWSVKAGEVYNEQFF.

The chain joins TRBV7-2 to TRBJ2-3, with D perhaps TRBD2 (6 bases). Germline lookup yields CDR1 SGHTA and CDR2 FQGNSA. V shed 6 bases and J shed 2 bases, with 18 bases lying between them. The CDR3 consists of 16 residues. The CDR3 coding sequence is TGTGCCAGCAGTAAAAACGGCGGGACCTTCACAGATACGCAGTATTTT. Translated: CASSKNGGTFTDTQYF.

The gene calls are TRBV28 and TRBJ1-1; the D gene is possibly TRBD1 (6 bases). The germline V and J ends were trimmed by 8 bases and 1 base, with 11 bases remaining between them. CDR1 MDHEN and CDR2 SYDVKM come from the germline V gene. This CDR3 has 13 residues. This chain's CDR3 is CASLGGANTEAFF. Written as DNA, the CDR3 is TGTGCCAGCTTAGGGGGGGCGAACACTGAAGCTTTCTTT.

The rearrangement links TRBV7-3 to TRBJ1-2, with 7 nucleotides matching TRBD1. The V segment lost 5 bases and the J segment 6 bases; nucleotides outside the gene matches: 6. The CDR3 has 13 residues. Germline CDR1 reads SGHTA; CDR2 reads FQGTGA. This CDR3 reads CASSPSTGNGYTF. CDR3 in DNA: TGTGCCAGCAGCCCATCGACAGGGAATGGCTACACCTTC.

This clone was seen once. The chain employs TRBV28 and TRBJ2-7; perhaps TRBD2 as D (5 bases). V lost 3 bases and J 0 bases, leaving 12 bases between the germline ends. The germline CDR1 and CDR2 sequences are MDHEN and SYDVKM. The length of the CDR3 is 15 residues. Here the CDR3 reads CASSFLKRASYEQYF. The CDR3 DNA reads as TGTGCCAGCAGTTTCCTAAAGAGGGCCTCCTACGAGCAGTACTTC.